These 14 T cell receptor beta chains came from one sample sequenced in a study. One entry per CDR3 protein results from TCRdb running MiXCR on the RT-PCR reads. The table lists about 680,000 distinct CDR3 sequences, 11% to 15% of them singletons, with 3.6% in the top ten. The sample was memory CD4+ T cells from blood. These receptors were collected from a female donor in good health, serving as a healthy control.

This clonotype showed up many times. The gene calls are TRBV20-1 and TRBJ2-7; TRBD2 matches at 8 bases. The CDR3 spans 16 residues. Unmatched junction bases numbered 12, after V lost 3 bases and J lost 2 bases. The germline CDR1 and CDR2 sequences are DFQATT and SNEGSKA (reference sequence). CDR3 amino acids: CSARVRTSRHPYEQYF. DNA for the CDR3: TGCAGTGCTAGGGTGAGGACTAGCAGGCATCCCTACGAGCAGTACTTC.

This clonotype has a count of ten or more. V and J are TRBV7-6 and TRBJ2-2; 10 bases line up with TRBD2. The CDR3 contains 16 residues. J gave up 2 bases and V 6 bases, and 6 bases lay outside the gene matches. Germline-derived CDR1 and CDR2 are SGHVS and FNYEAQ. The CDR3 nucleotides read TGTGCCAGCAGTCTCGGACTAGCGGATAACACCGGGGAGCTGTTTTTT. It specifies CASSLGLADNTGELFF.

This clonotype has only a few counts. V and J are TRBV6-2 or TRBV6-3 and TRBJ2-1; 10 bases are a match to TRBD1. The CDR3 sequence is 16 residues long. The V and J ends lost 3 bases and 12 bases, in that order; junction bases with no gene match: 14. Germline V gene lookup returns CDR1 MNHEY and CDR2 SVGEGT. The CDR3 sequence is CASSYGPGGQGSMQFF. In DNA form, the CDR3 reads TGTGCCAGCAGTTATGGCCCTGGGGGACAGGGGTCAATGCAGTTCTTC.

V and J are TRBV3-1 and TRBJ1-2, with D possibly matching TRBD1 (5 bases). Germline CDR1 LGHDT, CDR2 YNNKEL (reference sequence). Between the trimmed V and J ends, which lost 4 bases and 8 bases, there was a span of 20 bases. This CDR3 spans 15 amino acids. The CDR3 is CASSLSERTRKGYTF. The CDR3 coding sequence is TGTGCCAGCAGCCTAAGCGAGAGGACACGCAAGGGCTACACCTTC.

This chain links TRBV20-1 with TRBJ2-1, with TRBD2 matching over 13 bases. There are 14 residues in the CDR3. The V gene end was trimmed by 6 bases and the J gene end by 5 bases; junction bases not matched to a gene: 4. Germline V gene sequence: CDR1 DFQATT, CDR2 SNEGSKA (reference sequence). The CDR3 DNA sequence: TGCAGTGCGGGGACTAGCGGGATAAACAATGAGCAGTTCTTC. Encoded protein: CSAGTSGINNEQFF.

This clonotype was observed a few times. The V call is TRBV20-1, the J call TRBJ2-7; no definite D call. V was pared by 8 bases and J by 3 bases, with 23 bases between. The length of the CDR3 is 15 residues. CDR1 DFQATT and CDR2 SNEGSKA come from the germline V gene (reference sequence). The CDR3 region has the DNA TGCAGTCTACCCCCTGGCCAAGGGCGATACTACGAGCAGTACTTC. This encodes CSLPPGQGRYYEQYF.

The chain has TRBV4-1 and TRBJ2-7; 14 bases map to TRBD2. The length of the CDR3 is 15 residues. The trim removed 1 base at V and 6 bases at J, leaving 2 bases unmatched. CDR1 is MGHRA, CDR2 YSYEKL, per germline. CDR3 coding DNA: TGCGCCAGCAGCCAAGTGGGACTAGCGGGAGTCGAGCAGTACTTC. This codes for CASSQVGLAGVEQYF.

This clonotype occurred a few times. CDR3 loop: CASSLPGLAPRGAYNEQFF. DNA for the CDR3: TGTGCCAGCAGCCTACCGGGACTAGCCCCGAGGGGAGCCTACAATGAGCAGTTCTTC. The V gene is TRBV3-1, the J gene TRBJ2-1, with 9 nucleotides matching TRBD2. V shed 4 bases and J 2 bases; nucleotides not matched to a gene: 15. The CDR3 runs to 19 residues. The germline V gene has CDR1 LGHDT and CDR2 YNNKEL (reference sequence).

This clonotype occurred many times. The V call is TRBV6-2 or TRBV6-3, the J call TRBJ2-2, with D tentatively TRBD2 (6 bases). Trimming left V 0 bases short and J 5 bases short, with 7 bases between. The CDR3 is made up of 14 amino acids. CDR1 and CDR2 from the germline V gene are MNHEY and SVGEGT. CDR3: CASSYSRDTGELFF. The CDR3 coding sequence is TGTGCCAGCAGTTACTCGCGGGATACCGGGGAGCTGTTTTTT.

V is TRBV7-2 and J is TRBJ1-6; 8 nucleotides align to TRBD1. Looked up from germline, CDR1 is SGHTA and CDR2 is FQGNSA. V was pared by 6 bases and J by 7 bases, with 11 bases of the junction left unmatched. There are 16 residues in the CDR3. This CDR3 reads CASSRGGTGGNSPLHF. CDR3 nucleotides: TGTGCCAGCAGTAGAGGCGGAACAGGGGGAAATTCACCCCTCCACTTT.

The table lists this clonotype with a few counts. CDR3 amino acids: CASSVRVGDTQYF. The CDR3, as DNA: TGTGCCAGCAGTGTTCGAGTGGGGGATACGCAGTATTTT. The rearrangement links TRBV25-1 to TRBJ2-3; D call uncertain. The CDR3 runs 13 residues. Trimming took 4 bases from V and 6 from J, leaving 11 bases between them. Germline loops: CDR1 MGHDK, CDR2 SYGVNS. Filled out from reference TRBV25-1 and TRBJ2-3, the complete variable domain reads EADIYQTPRYLVIGTGKKITLECSQTMGHDKMYWYQQDPGMELHLIHYSYGVNSTEKGDLSSESTVSRIRTEHFPLTLESARPSHTSQYLCASSVRVGDTQYFGPGTRLTVL.

This rearrangement joins TRBV25-1 to TRBJ2-7; D is undetermined. The V end was cut by 7 bases, the J end by 2 bases, with 18 bases between. The CDR3 extends over 15 amino acids. Per germline, CDR1 MGHDK and CDR2 SYGVNS. Written as DNA, the CDR3 is TGTGCCAGCACCTCCCAGGACCGAAGGGCCTACGAGCAGTACTTC. Protein sequence: CASTSQDRRAYEQYF.

The rearrangement uses TRBV4-3 and TRBJ1-2; tentatively, D is TRBD1 (6 bases). Germline V gene sequence: CDR1 LGHNA, CDR2 YSLEER. The CDR3 consists of 15 residues. Trimming took off 0 bases at V and 3 bases at J, with 11 bases between the two ends. The DNA of the CDR3 is TGCGCCAGCAGCCAAGACAGGGGAGTGGACTATGGCTACACCTTC. It translates to CASSQDRGVDYGYTF.

The rearrangement joins TRBV7-2 to TRBJ2-7; possibly TRBD1 or TRBD2 for D (6 bases each). The germline gives CDR1 SGHTA, CDR2 FQGNSA. This CDR3 comprises 13 residues. Deletions cut 1 base from V and 5 bases from J, with 9 bases between. CDR3 nucleotide sequence: TGTGCCAGCAGCTTAGAGGGGGGCCACGAGCAGTACTTC. This translates into CASSLEGGHEQYF.